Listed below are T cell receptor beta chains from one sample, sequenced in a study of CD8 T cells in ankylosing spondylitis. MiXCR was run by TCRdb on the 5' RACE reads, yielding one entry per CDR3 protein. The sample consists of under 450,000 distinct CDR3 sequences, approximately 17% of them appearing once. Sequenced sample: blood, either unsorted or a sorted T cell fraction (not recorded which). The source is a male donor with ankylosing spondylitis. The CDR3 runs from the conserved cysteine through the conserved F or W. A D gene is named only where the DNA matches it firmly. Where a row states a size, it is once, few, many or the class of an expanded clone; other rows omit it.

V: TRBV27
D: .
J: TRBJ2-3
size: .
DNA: TGTGCCAGCTTGGGCTTCACAGATACGCAGTATTTT
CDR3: CASLGFTDTQYF

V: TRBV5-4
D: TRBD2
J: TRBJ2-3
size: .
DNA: TGTGCCAGCAGCTCCTTATGGACTAGCGGCACAGATACGCAGTATTTT
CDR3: CASSSLWTSGTDTQYF

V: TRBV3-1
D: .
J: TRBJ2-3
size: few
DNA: TGTGCCAGCAGCCAACCGGGACCTTTAGATACGCAGTATTTT
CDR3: CASSQPGPLDTQYF

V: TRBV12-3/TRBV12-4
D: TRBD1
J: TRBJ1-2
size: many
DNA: TGTGCCAGCAGTCTAAGACGACAGGGGAACTACAGCTACACCTTC
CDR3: CASSLRRQGNYSYTF

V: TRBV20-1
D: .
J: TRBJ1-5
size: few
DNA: TGCAGTGCTAGAAAGGGTTCGGGGAATCAGCCCCAGCATTTT
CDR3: CSARKGSGNQPQHF

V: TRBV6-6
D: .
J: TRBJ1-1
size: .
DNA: TGTGCCAGCAGTTACGCAGACACTGAAGCTTTCTTT
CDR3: CASSYADTEAFF

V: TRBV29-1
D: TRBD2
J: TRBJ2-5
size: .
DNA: TGCAGCGTTGACGGTCGGGATAGCGGGAGATCCAAGGAGACCCAGTACTTC
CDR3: CSVDGRDSGRSKETQYF

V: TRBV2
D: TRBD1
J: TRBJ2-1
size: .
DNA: TGTGCCAGCCGGGGACAGGGAGGCAATGAGCAGTTCTTC
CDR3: CASRGQGGNEQFF

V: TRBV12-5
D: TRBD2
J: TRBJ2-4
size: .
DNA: TGTGCTAGTGGTTTGTCTTGGACTAGCGGGAGCATTCAGTACTTC
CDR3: CASGLSWTSGSIQYF

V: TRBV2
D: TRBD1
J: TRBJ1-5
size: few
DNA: TGTGCCAGCACTCCGGGACAGGGGTATCAGCCCCAGCATTTT
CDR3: CASTPGQGYQPQHF

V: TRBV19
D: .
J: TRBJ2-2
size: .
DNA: TGTGCCAGTAGTATCTCAAGAAACACCGGGGAGCTGTTTTTT
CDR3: CASSISRNTGELFF

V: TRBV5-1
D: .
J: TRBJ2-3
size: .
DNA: TGCGCCAGCAGCCCCGGGACTCTAAGTGCAGATACGCAGTATTTT
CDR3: CASSPGTLSADTQYF

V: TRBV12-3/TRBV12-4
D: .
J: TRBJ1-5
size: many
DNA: TGTGCCAGCAGCCCCGTTACGAGCAATCAGCCCCAGCATTTT
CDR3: CASSPVTSNQPQHF

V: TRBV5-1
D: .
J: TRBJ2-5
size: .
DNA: TGCGCCAGCAGCTCCGGGGGCTCGCCCCAAGAGACCCAGTACTTC
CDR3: CASSSGGSPQETQYF

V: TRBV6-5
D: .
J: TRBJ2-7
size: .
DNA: TGTGCCAGCAGCTACCGACAGACTCCTCGACCCTACGAGCAGTACTTC
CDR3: CASSYRQTPRPYEQYF

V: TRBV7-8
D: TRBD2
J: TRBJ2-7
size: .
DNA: TGTGCCAGCAGCTTAGAGGCTAGCGGGGCTTACGAGCAGTACTTC
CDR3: CASSLEASGAYEQYF

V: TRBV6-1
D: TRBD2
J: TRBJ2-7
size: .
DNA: TGTGCCAGCAGCCCCGGACTAGCGGGAATTAGGGAGCAGTACTTC
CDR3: CASSPGLAGIREQYF

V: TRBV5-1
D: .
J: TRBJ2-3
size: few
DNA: TGCGCCAGCAGCTCGGGATCCCAAACAGATACGCAGTATTTT
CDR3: CASSSGSQTDTQYF

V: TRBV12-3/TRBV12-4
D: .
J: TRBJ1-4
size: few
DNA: TGTGCCAGCAGCCTCCGGCGGGCAACTAATGAAAAACTGTTTTTT
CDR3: CASSLRRATNEKLFF

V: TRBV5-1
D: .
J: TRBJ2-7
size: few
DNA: TGCGCCAGCAGCGGGACTGCAACCGTCTCCTACGAGCAGTACTTC
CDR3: CASSGTATVSYEQYF

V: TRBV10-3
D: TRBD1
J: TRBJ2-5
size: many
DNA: TGTGCCATCGGACCGGGACAGGGCTCAGAGACCCAGTACTTC
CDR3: CAIGPGQGSETQYF

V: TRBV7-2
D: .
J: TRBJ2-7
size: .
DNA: TGTGCCAGCAGCTTTTACCCCTCCTACGAGCAGTACTTC
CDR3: CASSFYPSYEQYF

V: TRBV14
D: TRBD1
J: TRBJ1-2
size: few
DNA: TGTGCCAGCAGCTTACAGGGGGCTTTTGGCTACACCTTC
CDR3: CASSLQGAFGYTF

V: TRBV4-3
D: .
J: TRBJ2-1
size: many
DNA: TGCGCCAGCAGCCCAAACGGTGGTAGTACCCATGAGCAGTTCTTC
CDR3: CASSPNGGSTHEQFF

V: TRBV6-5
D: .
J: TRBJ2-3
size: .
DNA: TGTGCCAGCAGTTACTCGGGGAGGACTGCCAAGGAGGCGCAGTATTTT
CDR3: CASSYSGRTAKEAQYF

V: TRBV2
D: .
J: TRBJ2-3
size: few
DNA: TGTGCCAGCAGACGGTCACCGAAAGATACGCAGTATTTT
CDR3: CASRRSPKDTQYF

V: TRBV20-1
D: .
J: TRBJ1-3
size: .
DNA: TGCAGTGCTCTAACCTCCGGGACCGCTGGACCTTTAAACACCATATATTTT
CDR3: CSALTSGTAGPLNTIYF

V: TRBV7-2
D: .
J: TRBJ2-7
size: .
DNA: TGTGCCAGCAGCTTGTCGGGGATCGGGGGCGAGCAGTACTTC
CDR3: CASSLSGIGGEQYF

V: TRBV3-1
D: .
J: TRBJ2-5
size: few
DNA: TGTGCCAGCAGCCAAGATCGAGGGTATCAGGAGACCCAGTACTTC
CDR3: CASSQDRGYQETQYF

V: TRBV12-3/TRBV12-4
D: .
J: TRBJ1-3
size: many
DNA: TGTGCCAGCAGGTCCGGGACACTCTCTGGAAACACCATATATTTT
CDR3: CASRSGTLSGNTIYF

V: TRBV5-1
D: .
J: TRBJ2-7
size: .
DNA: TGCGCCAGCAGCTTGGGGGCCGTAGGTTCCTACGAGCAGTACTTC
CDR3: CASSLGAVGSYEQYF

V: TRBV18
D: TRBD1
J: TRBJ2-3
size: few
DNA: TGTGCCAGCTCAACCCGGGACAGAGGCACAGATACGCAGTATTTT
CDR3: CASSTRDRGTDTQYF

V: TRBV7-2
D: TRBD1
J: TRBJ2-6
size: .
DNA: TGTGCCAGCAGGCCGACAGGGCCCACTGGGGCCAACGTCCTGACTTTC
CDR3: CASRPTGPTGANVLTF

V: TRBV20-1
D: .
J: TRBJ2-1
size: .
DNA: TGCAGTGCCACTAAACTTCGACTAATCCATGAGCAGTTCTTC
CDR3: CSATKLRLIHEQFF

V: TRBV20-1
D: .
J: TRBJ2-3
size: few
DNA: TGCAGTGCTAGAAGCAGGGCGGGCACAGATACGCAGTATTTT
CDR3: CSARSRAGTDTQYF

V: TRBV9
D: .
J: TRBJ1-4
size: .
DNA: TGTGCCAGCAGCCCCCGTACGGGGGTGGGTGAAAAACTGTTTTTT
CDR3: CASSPRTGVGEKLFF

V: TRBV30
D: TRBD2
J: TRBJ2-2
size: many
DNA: TGTGCCTGGCGGACTAGCGGGAACACCGGGGAGCTGTTTTTT
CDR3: CAWRTSGNTGELFF

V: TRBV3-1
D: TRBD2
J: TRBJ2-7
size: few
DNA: TGTGCCAGCAGCCCTAGCGGGGGAATTTACGAGCAGTACTTC
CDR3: CASSPSGGIYEQYF

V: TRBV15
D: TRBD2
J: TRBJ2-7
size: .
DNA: TGTGCCACCAGCAGAGAAAGGGGCGGGAGCGAGGAGCAGTACTTC
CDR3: CATSRERGGSEEQYF

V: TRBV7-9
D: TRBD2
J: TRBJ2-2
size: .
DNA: TGTGCCAGCAGCCGGGGGACTAGCGGGAGTACCGGGGAGCTGTTTTTT
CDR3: CASSRGTSGSTGELFF

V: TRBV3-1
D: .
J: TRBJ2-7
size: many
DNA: TGTGCCAGCAGCCAAGGGGGCTACGAGCAGTACTTC
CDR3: CASSQGGYEQYF

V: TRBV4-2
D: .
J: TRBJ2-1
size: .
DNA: TGTGCCAGCAGCCACTTCAAGGGCAAGGGCGATGAGCAGTTCTTC
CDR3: CASSHFKGKGDEQFF

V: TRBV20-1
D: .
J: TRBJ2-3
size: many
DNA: TGCAGTGCCCCGGGCGGTCCAGCCCTAGGTACGCAGTATTTT
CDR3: CSAPGGPALGTQYF

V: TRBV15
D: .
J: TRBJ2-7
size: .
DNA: TGTGCCACCAGCAGGGCTACCCAAGAGGAGCAGTACTTC
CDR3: CATSRATQEEQYF

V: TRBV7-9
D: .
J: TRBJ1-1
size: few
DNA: TGTGCCAGCAGCGCATCGGGGGGAGAAGCTTTCTTT
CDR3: CASSASGGEAFF

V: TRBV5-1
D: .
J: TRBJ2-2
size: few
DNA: TGCGCCAGCCGGCTTAGCGGAATGTGGACCGGGGAGCTGTTTTTT
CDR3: CASRLSGMWTGELFF

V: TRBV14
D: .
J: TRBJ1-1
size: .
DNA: TGTGCCAGCAGCCAAGATCTAGCAGGTGAAGCTTTCTTT
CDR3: CASSQDLAGEAFF

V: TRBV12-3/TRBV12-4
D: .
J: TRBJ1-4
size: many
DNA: TGTGCCAGCAGTTTAAGGAGGGAAAAACTGTTTTTT
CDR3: CASSLRREKLFF

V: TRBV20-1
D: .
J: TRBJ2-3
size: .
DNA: TGCAGTGCTAGAGATAGGGGGGGGAGCACAGATACGCAGTATTTT
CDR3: CSARDRGGSTDTQYF

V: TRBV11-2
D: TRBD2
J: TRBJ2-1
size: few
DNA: TGTGCCAGCAGCTTTATGCGTCAGCGGGAGTTTATCTCCTACAATGAGCAGTTCTTC
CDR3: CASSFMRQREFISYNEQFF

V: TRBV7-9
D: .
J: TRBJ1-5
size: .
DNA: TGTGCCAGCAGCCCCGTCGAGTTACAGGCGGATCAGCCCCAGCATTTT
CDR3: CASSPVELQADQPQHF

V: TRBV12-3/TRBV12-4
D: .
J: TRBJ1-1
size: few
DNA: TGTGCCAGCAGCATCCTGGAGAGGGCTGAAGCTTTCTTT
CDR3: CASSILERAEAFF

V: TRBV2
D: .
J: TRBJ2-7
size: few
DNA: TGTGCCAGCAGTCTAGGGAATCTCGAGCAGTACTTC
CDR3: CASSLGNLEQYF

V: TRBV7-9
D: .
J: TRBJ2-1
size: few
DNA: TGTGCCAGCAGCTCCCTCGATGACACCTACAATGAGCAGTTCTTC
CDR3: CASSSLDDTYNEQFF

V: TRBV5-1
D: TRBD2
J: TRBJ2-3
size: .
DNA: TGCGCCAGCAGCTTTTCCCCGGGGGGGATCGATACGCAGTATTTT
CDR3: CASSFSPGGIDTQYF